The clone carrying this TCR beta chain has just a few counts. Its antigen remains unidentified. The data stem from a study of regulatory T cells in long-lasting Graves disease. Findings of the study overall: Only peripheral blood was studied, not thyroid tissue. TRBV28, TRBJ1-2 and TRBJ2-5 were favored in persistent disease.

Arm-PCR of CDR3 regions with iRepertoire HTBI primers generated TCR beta libraries. TCRdb analysed the multiplex PCR reads with MiXCR anew, one entry per CDR3 protein. The sample contains over 650,000 distinct CDR3 sequences, approximately 31% of which appear only once. Germline values: CDR1 MNHNS, CDR2 SASEGT. V was shortened by 1 base and J by 3 bases, with 13 bases between the two germline ends. The CDR3 sequence is 16 residues long. Time point defined: persistent/refractory GD, antithyroid drugs over 5 years with positive TRAb. From RNA extracted from PBMCs, the TCR library was made. The source is a female donor with Graves disease. The J gene is TRBJ1-5, the V gene TRBV6-1; weak D call: TRBD1 (5 bases). This specimen was peripheral blood mononuclear cells (PBMCs), taken when the disease was refractory, from a patient treated with antithyroid drugs. CDR3 region: CASSEGGGGTNQPQHF. In nucleotides, the CDR3 is TGTGCCAGCAGTGAAGGGGGGGGGGGAACCAATCAGCCCCAGCATTTT.